The 32 T cell receptor beta chains listed next were all sequenced from one sample in a study of cytomegalovirus exposure and HLA in healthy donors. This PCR relied on a set of 60 Vbeta primers and 13 Jbeta primers. The table came from immunoSEQ multiplex PCR; TCRdb's copy has only in-frame clones and leaves some out. The sample's table shows 70,000 or so clones. Material for sequencing was PBMCs. The receptors derive from a boy aged 5-17 years in good health and CMV-seronegative.

The chain carries TRBV28 and TRBJ1-1; 12 bases are shared with TRBD1. The ends lost 4 bases at V and 4 bases at J; junction bases unmatched: 7. CDR1 is MDHEN, CDR2 SYDVKM, per germline. The CDR3 has 16 residues. The CDR3 DNA reads TGTGCCAGCAGTTGGGGACAGGGGGCCTCGAGCACTGAAGCTTTCTTT. Translated, it gives CASSWGQGASSTEAFF.

The chain has TRBV5-4 and TRBJ1-2; possibly TRBD1 for D (5 bases). This CDR3 region has 18 residues. V lost 0 bases and J 4 bases, leaving 22 bases between the germline ends. Germline CDR1 and CDR2: SGHNT and YYREEE (reference sequence). CDR3 coding DNA: TGTGCCAGCAGCTTGGGAGCCGGTACAGGACCAGGGATCTATGGCTACACCTTC. Translating it yields CASSLGAGTGPGIYGYTF. The full variable domain, in which reference TRBV5-4 and TRBJ1-2 provide the parts outside the CDR3, is ETGVTQSPTHLIKTRGQQVTLRCSSQSGHNTVSWYQQALGQGPQFIFQYYREEENGRGNFPPRFSGLQFPNYSSELNVNALELDDSALYLCASSLGAGTGPGIYGYTFGSGTRLTVV.

The chain couples TRBV30 to TRBJ1-5, with D tentatively TRBD1 (6 bases). V was trimmed by 0 bases and J by 7 bases, leaving 10 bases between them. The CDR3 length is 13 residues. The germline CDR1 and CDR2 sequences are GTSNPN and SVGIG (reference sequence). DNA for the CDR3: TGTGCCTGGAGTGTTCAGGGGACACAGCCCCAGCATTTT. It is translated as CAWSVQGTQPQHF.

This rearrangement joins TRBV5-4 to TRBJ2-5; D uncertain. The germline V and J ends were trimmed by 0 bases and 0 bases, with 9 bases remaining between them. Germline-derived CDR1 and CDR2 are SGHNT and YYREEE (reference sequence). The CDR3 length is 15 residues. The CDR3 coding sequence is TGTGCCAGCAGCTTGGAGATTTTAGACCAAGAGACCCAGTACTTC. This codes for CASSLEILDQETQYF.

The gene calls are TRBV18 and TRBJ1-4, with a possible D match to TRBD1 (6 bases). CDR3 length: 11 residues. The V gene lost 2 bases and the J gene lost 15 bases, with 10 bases spanning the gap. The germline V gene encodes CDR1 KGHSH and CDR2 LQKENI. The CDR3 sequence is CASSPGDTLFF. The DNA of the CDR3 is TGTGCCAGCTCACCAGGGGACACCTTGTTTTTT.

The chain couples TRBV5-5 to TRBJ1-4, with 11 bases fitting TRBD1. Looked up from germline, CDR1 is SGHKS and CDR2 is YYEKEE (reference sequence). V shed 4 bases, J shed 4 bases, and the junction held 18 bases outside the gene matches. CDR3 length: 20 residues. The chain's CDR3 is CASSAEVGTGGIKVNEKLFF. The CDR3 DNA follows: TGTGCCAGCAGCGCGGAAGTGGGGACAGGGGGTATCAAGGTTAATGAAAAACTGTTTTTT.

V gene TRBV11-2 combines with J gene TRBJ1-2; weak D call: TRBD1 (6 bases). This CDR3 spans 14 amino acids. The ends were cut back, 5 bases at V and 6 bases at J, with 16 bases in the middle. Germline V lookup: CDR1 SGHAT, CDR2 FQNNGV. The CDR3 DNA reads as TGTGCCAGCAGCCGACCCGGGACAAGGGATGGCTACACCTTC. This gives the protein CASSRPGTRDGYTF. Full variable domain (outside the CDR3, taken from reference TRBV11-2 and TRBJ1-2): EAGVAQSPRYKIIEKRQSVAFWCNPISGHATLYWYQQILGQGPKLLIQFQNNGVVDDSQLPKDRFSAERLKGVDSTLKIQPAKLEDSAVYLCASSRPGTRDGYTFGSGTRLTVV.

The chain employs TRBV19 and TRBJ1-2; 9 bases fit TRBD1. The V gene's germline CDR1 is LNHDA and CDR2 SQIVND (reference sequence). With 5 bases clipped from V and 5 bases from J, the junction kept 6 bases outside the gene matches. CDR3 length: 14 amino acids. The CDR3 here is CASSPGQGRYGYTF. In DNA form, the CDR3 reads TGTGCCAGTAGTCCCGGACAGGGGAGGTATGGCTACACCTTC.

The gene calls are TRBV4-2 and TRBJ1-4, with D perhaps matching TRBD1 (6 bases). The CDR3 is 15 residues long. Trimming pared 4 bases from V and 7 bases from J, leaving 16 bases between. Germline-derived CDR1 and CDR2 are LGHNA and YNFKEQ. Written as DNA, the CDR3 is TGTGCCAGCAGCCCAGGGCCAGGGGACGGTGAAAAACTGTTTTTT. This translates into CASSPGPGDGEKLFF.

The chain recombines TRBV4-3 with TRBJ2-1; a weak D match, TRBD1 (5 bases). CDR3 length: 18 residues. Germline CDR1 reads LGHNA; CDR2 reads YSLEER. Between the trimmed V and J ends, which lost 2 bases and 2 bases, there was a span of 19 bases. CDR3 protein: CASSQHQTDYTPYNEQFF. For the CDR3, the DNA is TGCGCCAGCAGCCAACACCAGACAGATTACACCCCCTACAATGAGCAGTTCTTC.

The chain links TRBV18 to TRBJ2-7; TRBD2 might be the D (6 bases). Germline V gene lookup returns CDR1 KGHSH and CDR2 LQKENI. V was trimmed by 3 bases and J by 5 bases, leaving 17 bases between them. The CDR3 length is 15 residues. This chain's CDR3 is CASSPSGIAADEQYF. The CDR3 nucleotides are TGTGCCAGCTCACCTTCCGGAATAGCGGCTGACGAGCAGTACTTC.

The chain combines TRBV7-9 with TRBJ1-1; D perhaps matches TRBD1 (5 bases). This CDR3 comprises 16 residues. Deletions cut 1 base from V and 4 bases from J, with 16 bases between. Germline CDR1 reads SEHNR; CDR2 reads FQNEAQ (reference sequence). The chain's CDR3 is CASSLVSGGEGTEAFF. The CDR3 DNA sequence: TGTGCCAGCAGCTTAGTTTCGGGGGGGGAGGGCACTGAAGCTTTCTTT. The whole variable domain, filled in from reference TRBV7-9 and TRBJ1-1, reads DTGVSQNPRHKITKRGQNVTFRCDPISEHNRLYWYRQTLGQGPEFLTYFQNEAQLEKSRLLSDRFSAERPKGSFSTLEIQRTEQGDSAMYLCASSLVSGGEGTEAFFGQGTRLTVV.

The V and J genes are TRBV9 and TRBJ2-7, with 8 bases that match TRBD1. Germline loops: CDR1 SGDLS, CDR2 YYNGEE. CDR3 length equals 14 residues. Trimming cost V 3 bases and J 3 bases; bases outside gene matches: 5. CDR3 nucleotide sequence: TGTGCCAGCAGCGCCGGACAGGGACTCTACGAGCAGTACTTC. This gives the protein CASSAGQGLYEQYF.

The V gene is TRBV20-1, the J gene TRBJ2-5; D is ambiguous. This CDR3 spans 10 amino acids. V was shortened by 5 bases and J by 5 bases, with 6 bases between the two germline ends. The germline gives CDR1 DFQATT, CDR2 SNEGSKA (reference sequence). The CDR3 is CSAFVETQYF. In DNA, the CDR3 is TGCAGTGCTTTCGTGGAGACCCAGTACTTC.

The rearrangement joins TRBV15 to TRBJ2-7; 11 nucleotides line up with TRBD2. Germline CDR1 LNHNV, CDR2 YYDKDF (reference sequence). Trimming cost V 0 bases and J 7 bases; bases outside gene matches: 5. The CDR3 totals 15 residues. The CDR3 bases are TGTGCCACCAGCAGAGATTTACTAGCGGGAGATGAGCAGTACTTC. Translation: CATSRDLLAGDEQYF.

The V and J genes are TRBV4-3 and TRBJ2-1; D not certain. Trimming took 0 bases from V and 5 from J, leaving 11 bases between them. Germline V gives CDR1 LGHNA, CDR2 YSLEER. This CDR3 contains 15 residues. In DNA form, the CDR3 reads TGCGCCAGCAGCCAAGAGCGACACCCAAACAATGAGCAGTTCTTC. Translating gives CASSQERHPNNEQFF.

The gene calls are TRBV6-5 and TRBJ2-3; TRBD2 agrees at 11 bases. The trim removed 6 bases at V and 5 bases at J, leaving 4 bases unmatched. Germline CDR1 reads MNHEY; CDR2 reads SVGAGI. This CDR3 spans 14 amino acids. For the CDR3, the DNA is TGTGCCAGCAGAGTAGCGGGAGGGAAAGATACGCAGTATTTT. Amino acid sequence: CASRVAGGKDTQYF.

The rearrangement uses TRBV4-3 and TRBJ2-1; no definite D call. The CDR3 contains 14 residues. The germline V gene has CDR1 LGHNA and CDR2 YSLEER. V gave up 1 base and J gave up 6 bases, with 10 bases separating them. The DNA for the CDR3 is TGCGCCAGCAGCCAAGTGAACGGTGGCAATGAGCAGTTCTTC. It specifies CASSQVNGGNEQFF.

The chain links TRBV6-5 to TRBJ2-1; 9 nucleotides align to TRBD2. The junction had 15 bases not matched to a gene; V was cut back by 11 bases and J by 7 bases. The germline V gene has CDR1 MNHEY and CDR2 SVGAGI. The CDR3 has 15 amino acids. The CDR3 region is CACRAGGRARNEQFF. For the CDR3, the DNA is TGTGCCTGCCGGGCGGGAGGGCGGGCTCGAAATGAGCAGTTCTTC.

The rearrangement uses TRBV13 and TRBJ1-6; D uncertain. Looked up from germline, CDR1 is PRHDT and CDR2 is FYEKMQ (reference sequence). Trimming pared 3 bases from V and 8 bases from J, leaving 14 bases between. This CDR3 is built from 15 residues. CDR3 sequence reads: CASSFNPRGDSPLHF. The CDR3 region has the DNA TGTGCCAGCAGCTTTAACCCTCGGGGTGATTCACCCCTCCACTTT.

The gene calls are TRBV4-1 and TRBJ2-1; 8 bases map to TRBD1. From germline, CDR1 is MGHRA and CDR2 YSYEKL. Losses at the gene ends were 2 bases for V and 0 bases for J; bases not matched to a gene: 9. This CDR3 spans 18 amino acids. Written as DNA, the CDR3 is TGCGCCAGCAGCCAAACCGACAGGGGCCGGGGCTCCTACAATGAGCAGTTCTTC. The encoded protein is CASSQTDRGRGSYNEQFF.

CDR3 protein: CASSEASRIMNTEAFF. The CDR3 coding sequence is TGTGCCAGCAGTGAAGCATCCAGGATCATGAACACTGAAGCTTTCTTT. The chain is built from TRBV6-1 and TRBJ1-1; D uncertain. V lost 0 bases and J lost 0, with 11 bases in between. The CDR3 is 16 amino acids. Germline CDR1 reads MNHNS; CDR2 reads SASEGT.

The J gene is TRBJ2-2, the V gene TRBV5-1; tentatively, D is TRBD1 (6 bases). V was clipped by 5 bases and J by 7 bases, with 24 bases between them. The germline CDR1 and CDR2 sequences are SGHRS and YFSETQ. The CDR3 is 17 amino acids. CDR3 in DNA: TGCGCCAGCAGTGGCCCACTCTTACAGGGAGTTGTCGGGGAGCTGTTTTTT. This codes for CASSGPLLQGVVGELFF.

As concerns this clone: One end of the junction varies from germline; a read error may be responsible. The chain uses TRBV4-1 and TRBJ1-1, with D uncertain. The V gene's germline CDR1 is MGHRA and CDR2 YSYEKL. The CDR3 is made up of 15 amino acids. CDR3 amino acids: CASSQVGRRETEDFF. CDR3 DNA: TGCGCCAGCAGCCAAGTGGGTAGACGGGAAACTGAAGATTTCTTT.

The genes are TRBV11-2 and TRBJ1-2, with D perhaps matching TRBD1 (6 bases). V was cut by 5 bases and J by 1 base, with 11 bases left in between. Per germline, CDR1 SGHAT and CDR2 FQNNGV. This CDR3 spans 14 amino acids. CDR3 DNA sequence: TGTGCCAGCAGCCGGACAGAACATAACTATGGCTACACCTTC. Translating it yields CASSRTEHNYGYTF. The full variable domain, completed using reference TRBV11-2 and TRBJ1-2, is EAGVAQSPRYKIIEKRQSVAFWCNPISGHATLYWYQQILGQGPKLLIQFQNNGVVDDSQLPKDRFSAERLKGVDSTLKIQPAKLEDSAVYLCASSRTEHNYGYTFGSGTRLTVV.

This chain uses TRBV15 with TRBJ1-2; D is possibly TRBD1 (5 bases). Germline values: CDR1 LNHNV, CDR2 YYDKDF (reference sequence). The CDR3 totals 15 residues. The germline V and J ends were trimmed by 0 bases and 0 bases, with 8 bases remaining between them. The CDR3 region is CATSRDRTTNYGYTF. CDR3 in DNA: TGTGCCACCAGCAGAGATAGGACAACTAACTATGGCTACACCTTC.

V usage is TRBV5-1 and J usage is TRBJ2-5, with TRBD1 matching 7 bases. The CDR3 sequence is 15 residues long. Germline V lookup: CDR1 SGHRS, CDR2 YFSETQ. J lost 3 bases, V lost 4 bases, and 9 bases had no gene match. The CDR3 here is CASSPRDRQKETQYF. The DNA of the CDR3 is TGCGCCAGCAGCCCCCGGGACAGACAGAAAGAGACCCAGTACTTC.

This chain links TRBV6-5 with TRBJ1-3; 8 bases match TRBD1. The ends lost 5 bases at V and 0 bases at J; junction bases unmatched: 3. The CDR3 consists of 15 residues. Germline CDR1 MNHEY, CDR2 SVGAGI. The CDR3 spells CASSLGTGSGNTIYF. The CDR3 DNA reads TGTGCCAGCAGTCTCGGGACAGGCTCTGGAAACACCATATATTTT.

The chain employs TRBV7-3 and TRBJ2-1; possibly TRBD1 for D (5 bases). The CDR3 has 16 residues. V lost 5 bases, J lost 5 bases, and 19 bases lay in between. Per the germline V gene, CDR1 is SGHTA and CDR2 is FQGTGA. The DNA for the CDR3 is TGTGCCAGCAGCGCAGGGAAGAGACTCACCCACAATGAGCAGTTCTTC. It is translated as CASSAGKRLTHNEQFF.

J is TRBJ1-2 and V is TRBV4-3; tentative D call: TRBD1 (5 bases). CDR3 length: 15 residues. Trimming cost V 1 base and J 2 bases, with 11 bases left between them. The germline V gene has CDR1 LGHNA and CDR2 YSLEER. The DNA for the CDR3 is TGCGCCAGCAGCCAAGGAAATACAGGAAACTATGGCTACACCTTC. Translation gives CASSQGNTGNYGYTF.

The J gene is TRBJ2-5, the V gene TRBV7-9; D may be TRBD2 (7 bases). This CDR3 comprises 13 residues. V was clipped by 10 bases and J by 0 bases, with 12 bases between them. Germline CDR1 reads SEHNR; CDR2 reads FQNEAQ (reference sequence). CDR3 sequence: CATKGGNQETQYF. The CDR3 DNA reads TGTGCCACCAAGGGGGGGAACCAAGAGACCCAGTACTTC.

The CDR3 spells CASSQGGQGLQPQHF. The DNA of the CDR3 is TGTGCCAGCAGCCAGGGAGGACAGGGGCTACAGCCCCAGCATTTT. The chain carries TRBV4-2 and TRBJ1-5; 9 bases agree with TRBD1. The CDR3 length is 15 residues. Germline V gives CDR1 LGHNA, CDR2 YNFKEQ. J gave up 7 bases and V 3 bases, and 7 bases lay outside the gene matches.